This TCR beta chain originates from a study of T cells in Graves' hyperthyroidism and ophthalmopathy. This CDR3 is built from 16 residues. Per the germline V gene, CDR1 is SGHRS and CDR2 is YFSETQ. V gave up 0 bases and J gave up 3 bases; unmatched junction bases: 4. Each diagnosis drew on symptoms, thyroxine, TRAb, thyroid ultrasound and orbital computed tomography findings. Amplification of TCR beta CDR3 regions was performed using RNA transcripts as template. HTBI primers were the set used in a first-round RT-PCR of the TCR CDR3. TCRdb independently ran MiXCR on the multiplex PCR reads; one entry per CDR3 protein. The table includes approximately 600,000 distinct CDR3 sequences, roughly 20% detected once. As regards this clonotype: Its specificity is not known.

Study-wide results and caveats: Patients with ophthalmopathy were separated from those with stable hyperthyroidism by a 13 V-J model. Appearing also in blood were most of the thyroid clonotypes expanded above 0.001.

The V call is TRBV5-1, the J call TRBJ2-1; TRBD2 aligns across 9 bases. This TCR was sampled from a young man with Graves' ophthalmopathy. The specimen was blood. For the CDR3, the DNA is TGCGCCAGCAGCTTGGGACTAGCGGAGAACTACAATGAGCAGTTCTTC. Translated: CASSLGLAENYNEQFF.